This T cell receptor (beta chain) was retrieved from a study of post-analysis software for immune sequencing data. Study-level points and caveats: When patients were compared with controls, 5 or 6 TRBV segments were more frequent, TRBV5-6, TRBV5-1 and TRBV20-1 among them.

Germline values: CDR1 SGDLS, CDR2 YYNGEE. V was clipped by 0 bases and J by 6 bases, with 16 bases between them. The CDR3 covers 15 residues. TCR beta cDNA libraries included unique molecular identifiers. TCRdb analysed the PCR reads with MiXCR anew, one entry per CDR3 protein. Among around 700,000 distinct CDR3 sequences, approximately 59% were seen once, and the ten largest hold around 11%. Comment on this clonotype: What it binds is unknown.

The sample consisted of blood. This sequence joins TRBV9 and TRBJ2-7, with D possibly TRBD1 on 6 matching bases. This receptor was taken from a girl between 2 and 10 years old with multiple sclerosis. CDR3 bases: TGTGCCAGCAGCGTAGGACAGGTCACACCCAGCGAGCAGTACTTC. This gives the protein CASSVGQVTPSEQYF.